This T cell receptor (beta chain) appears in the sequencing data of a study of OX40 agonist ivuxolimab in advanced cancers. This clone appeared a few times. Its antigen is as yet unknown. Study observations and caveats: Dose levels from 0.1 to 3.0 mg/kg saw CD4+ and CD8+ blood T cells expand clonally by week 6. On average, CD8+ T cells showed a greater number of expanded clones than CD4+.

It was autoimmune disease history or systemic immunosuppression that excluded patients. Baseline, cycle 4 day 1, and cycle 7 day 1 were the blood sampling points. Sequencing was performed with immunoSEQ multiplex PCR; in TCRdb, only in-frame clones are kept and a portion is missing. The sample lists some 17,000 clones; over 70% were seen once. Source: CD4+ or CD8+ T cells sorted from blood, taken in a trial of the OX40 agonist ivuxolimab. The source of this sequence is an adult with an advanced solid tumor such as melanoma, head and neck, liver or kidney cancer.

The CDR3 loop is CASTGPESDNSPLHF. CDR3 sequence (DNA): TGTGCCAGCACCGGACCAGAGTCGGATAATTCACCCCTCCACTTT. This sequence joins TRBV6-6 and TRBJ1-6, with D uncertain. The CDR3 is 15 residues long. With 7 bases removed from V and 5 bases from J, the gap between germline ends came to 15 bases. Germline V gene lookup returns CDR1 MNHNY and CDR2 SVGAGI (reference sequence).